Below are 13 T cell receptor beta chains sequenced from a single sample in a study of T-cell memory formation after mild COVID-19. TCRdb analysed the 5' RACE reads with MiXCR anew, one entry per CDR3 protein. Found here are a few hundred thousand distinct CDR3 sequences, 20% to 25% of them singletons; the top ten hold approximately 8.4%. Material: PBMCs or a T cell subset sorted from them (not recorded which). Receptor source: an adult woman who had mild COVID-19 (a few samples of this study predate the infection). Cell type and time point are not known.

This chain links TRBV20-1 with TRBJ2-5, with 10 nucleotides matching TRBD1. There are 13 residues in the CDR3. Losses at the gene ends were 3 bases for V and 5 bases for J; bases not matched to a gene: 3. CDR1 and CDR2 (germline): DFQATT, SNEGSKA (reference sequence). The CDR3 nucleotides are TGCAGTGCTAGGGGGGACAGGGGTGAGACCCAGTACTTC. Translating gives CSARGDRGETQYF.

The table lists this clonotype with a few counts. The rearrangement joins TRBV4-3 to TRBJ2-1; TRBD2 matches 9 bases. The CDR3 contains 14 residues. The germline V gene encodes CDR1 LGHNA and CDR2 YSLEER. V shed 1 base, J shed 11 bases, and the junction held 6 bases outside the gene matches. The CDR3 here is CASSQGVAGVKQFF. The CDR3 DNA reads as TGCGCCAGCAGCCAAGGGGTAGCGGGAGTGAAGCAGTTCTTC.

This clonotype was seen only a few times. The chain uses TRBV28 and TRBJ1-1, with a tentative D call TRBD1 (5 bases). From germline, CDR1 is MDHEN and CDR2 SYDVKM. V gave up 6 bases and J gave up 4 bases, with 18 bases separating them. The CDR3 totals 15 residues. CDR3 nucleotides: TGTGCCAGCAGCCGATCTCCAGGGATTAGCACTGAAGCTTTCTTT. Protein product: CASSRSPGISTEAFF.

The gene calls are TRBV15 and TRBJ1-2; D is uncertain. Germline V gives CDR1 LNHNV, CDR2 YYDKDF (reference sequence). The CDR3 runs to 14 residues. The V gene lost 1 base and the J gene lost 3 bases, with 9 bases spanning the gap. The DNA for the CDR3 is TGTGCCACCAGCAGAGCCCGGACGGACTATGGCTACACCTTC. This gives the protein CATSRARTDYGYTF.

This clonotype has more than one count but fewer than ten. CDR3 in amino acids: CSAPSGTSDYNEQFF. The CDR3 bases are TGCAGTGCACCTTCCGGGACTAGCGATTACAATGAGCAGTTCTTC. This rearrangement joins TRBV20-1 to TRBJ2-1; 10 bases agree with TRBD2. Germline assignment: CDR1 DFQATT and CDR2 SNEGSKA (reference sequence). J lost 4 bases, V lost 6 bases, and 9 bases had no gene match. This CDR3 is 15 amino acids long.

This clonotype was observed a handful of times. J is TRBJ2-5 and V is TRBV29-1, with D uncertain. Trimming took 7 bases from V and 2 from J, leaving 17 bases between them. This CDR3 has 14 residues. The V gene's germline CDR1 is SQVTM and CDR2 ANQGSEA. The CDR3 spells CSAADLVLQETQYF. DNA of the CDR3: TGCAGCGCCGCTGATCTAGTTTTACAAGAGACCCAGTACTTC.

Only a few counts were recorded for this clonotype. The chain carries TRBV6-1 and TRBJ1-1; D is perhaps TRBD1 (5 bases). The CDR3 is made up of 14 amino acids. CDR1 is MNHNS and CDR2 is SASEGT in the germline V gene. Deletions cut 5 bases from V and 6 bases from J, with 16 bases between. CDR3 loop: CASSRKAGTAEAFF. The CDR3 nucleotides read TGTGCCAGCAGTCGTAAGGCAGGGACGGCTGAAGCTTTCTTT.

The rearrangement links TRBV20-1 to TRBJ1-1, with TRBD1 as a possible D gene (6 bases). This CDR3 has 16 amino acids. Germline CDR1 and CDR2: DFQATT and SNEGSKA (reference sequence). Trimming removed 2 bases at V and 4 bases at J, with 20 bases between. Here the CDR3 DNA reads TGCAGTGCTAGACTGGAGGGGGGCGGTCCGGTCACTGAAGCTTTCTTT. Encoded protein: CSARLEGGGPVTEAFF.

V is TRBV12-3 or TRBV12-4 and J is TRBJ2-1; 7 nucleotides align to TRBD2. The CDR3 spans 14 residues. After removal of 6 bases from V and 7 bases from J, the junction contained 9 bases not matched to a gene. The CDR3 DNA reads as TGTGCCAGCAGCCAGTCTTGGGGAGGGAATGAGCAGTTCTTC. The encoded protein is CASSQSWGGNEQFF.

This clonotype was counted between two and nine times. Here the CDR3 reads CSVEETDTQYF. Here the CDR3 DNA reads TGCAGCGTTGAAGAAACAGATACGCAGTATTTT. The genes are TRBV29-1 and TRBJ2-3; D is uncertain. The V gene's germline CDR1 is SQVTM and CDR2 ANQGSEA. The CDR3 has 11 residues. V was clipped by 0 bases and J by 3 bases, with 1 base between them.

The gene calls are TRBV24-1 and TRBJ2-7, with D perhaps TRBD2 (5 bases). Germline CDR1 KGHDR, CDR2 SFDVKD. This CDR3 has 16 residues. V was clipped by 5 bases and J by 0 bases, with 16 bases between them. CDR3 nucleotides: TGTGCCACCAGTGGAGAGGTGGGCGGGCGCTCCTACGAGCAGTACTTC. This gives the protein CATSGEVGGRSYEQYF.

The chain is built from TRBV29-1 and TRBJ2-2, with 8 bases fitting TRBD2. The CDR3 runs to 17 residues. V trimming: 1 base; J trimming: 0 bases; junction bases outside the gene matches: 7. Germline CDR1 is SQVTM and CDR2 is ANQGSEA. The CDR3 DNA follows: TGCAGCGTTGAAGGGAGGCTAGCGGGCGCGAACACCGGGGAGCTGTTTTTT. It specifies CSVEGRLAGANTGELFF.

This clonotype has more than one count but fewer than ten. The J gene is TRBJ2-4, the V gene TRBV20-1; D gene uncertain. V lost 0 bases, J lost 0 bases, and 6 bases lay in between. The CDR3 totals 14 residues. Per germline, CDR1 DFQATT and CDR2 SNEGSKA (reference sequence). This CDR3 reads CSARDITAKNIQYF. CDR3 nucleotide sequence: TGCAGTGCTAGAGATATAACAGCCAAAAACATTCAGTACTTC.